These 15 T cell receptor beta chains share one sample of origin, sequenced in a study of blood T cell repertoires in COVID-19. Clones were sequenced by immunoSEQ multiplex PCR, and TCRdb holds only the in-frame ones, with some missing. The repertoire holds 90,000 to 120,000 clones, with around 89% as singletons. Input material: peripheral blood. The receptors were gathered from a man in his forties with active or convalescent COVID-19.

The chain combines TRBV27 with TRBJ2-2, with D unresolved. With 2 bases removed from V and 1 base from J, the gap between germline ends came to 2 bases. This CDR3 is built from 13 residues. Germline V gene lookup returns CDR1 MNHEY and CDR2 SMNVEV (reference sequence). The CDR3 sequence: CASSLLNTGELFF. The CDR3 nucleotides are TGTGCCAGCAGTTTACTGAACACCGGGGAGCTGTTTTTT.

The V and J genes are TRBV30 and TRBJ1-1; no reliable D call. In germline, CDR1 is GTSNPN, CDR2 SVGIG (reference sequence). The length of the CDR3 is 14 residues. V was clipped by 0 bases and J by 8 bases, with 16 bases between them. The CDR3 DNA sequence: TGTGCCTGGAGTGTACTAGGAGGAATCGGAGAAGCTTTCTTT. Translation: CAWSVLGGIGEAFF.

This clone was seen only once. V is TRBV7-9 and J is TRBJ2-7; TRBD2 agrees at 7 bases. The CDR3 loop spans 16 amino acids. V was clipped by 4 bases and J by 0 bases; unmatched bases: 9. From germline, CDR1 is SEHNR and CDR2 FQNEAQ (reference sequence). CDR3 DNA sequence: TGTGCCAGCAGCTCGACCGCCGGGGGGAGCTCCTACGAGCAGTACTTC. Encoded protein: CASSSTAGGSSYEQYF.

V is TRBV5-4 and J is TRBJ1-2; 7 bases agree with TRBD1. Germline V gives CDR1 SGHNT, CDR2 YYREEE (reference sequence). The CDR3 consists of 14 residues. Trimming took 5 bases from V and 6 from J; bases not matched to a gene: 10. The DNA of the CDR3 is TGTGCCAGCAGAACGGCGGGACAGAACCATGGCTACACCTTC. Its protein product is CASRTAGQNHGYTF.

The rearrangement links TRBV4-1 to TRBJ2-1; TRBD2 aligns across 10 bases. The V gene end was trimmed by 4 bases and the J gene end by 6 bases; junction bases not matched to a gene: 6. This CDR3 is 15 amino acids long. The V gene's germline CDR1 is MGHRA and CDR2 YSYEKL. The DNA of the CDR3 is TGCGCCAGCAGCCTCCTAGCGGGAGCGGGCAATGAGCAGTTCTTC. Translated, it gives CASSLLAGAGNEQFF.

This rearrangement joins TRBV7-2 to TRBJ2-2; 10 bases are shared with TRBD1. Germline loops: CDR1 SGHTA, CDR2 FQGNSA. J gave up 5 bases and V 5 bases, and 5 bases lay outside the gene matches. The CDR3 length is 15 residues. CDR3 protein: CASSRTGGWTGELFF. CDR3 nucleotide sequence: TGTGCCAGCAGCCGGACAGGGGGATGGACCGGGGAGCTGTTTTTT.

The rearrangement joins TRBV30 to TRBJ2-1; D remains unclear. CDR1 is GTSNPN and CDR2 is SVGIG in the germline V gene (reference sequence). The V and J ends lost 6 bases and 3 bases respectively, with 15 bases between them. CDR3 length: 14 residues. This CDR3 reads CACHSPLSYNEQFF. Here the CDR3 DNA reads TGTGCCTGCCACAGCCCCCTTAGCTACAATGAGCAGTTCTTC.

This clone was seen only a few times. This chain joins TRBV18 and TRBJ2-5; D not certain. Germline V gene sequence: CDR1 KGHSH, CDR2 LQKENI. This CDR3 is 15 amino acids long. The germline V and J ends were trimmed by 1 base and 5 bases, with 14 bases remaining between them. The CDR3, as DNA: TGTGCCAGCTCACCACTCGTTGGTAGCCGGGAGACCCAGTACTTC. It is translated as CASSPLVGSRETQYF.

The rearrangement joins TRBV19 to TRBJ1-2; 7 bases map to TRBD1. The junction had 6 bases not matched to a gene; V was cut back by 6 bases and J by 2 bases. In germline, CDR1 is LNHDA, CDR2 SQIVND (reference sequence). CDR3 length equals 14 residues. CDR3 in amino acids: CASSLRGLNYGYTF. CDR3 nucleotide sequence: TGTGCCAGTAGCCTCAGGGGGTTGAACTATGGCTACACCTTC. Combining the CDR3 with reference TRBV19 and TRBJ1-2 gives the whole variable domain DGGITQSPKYLFRKEGQNVTLSCEQNLNHDAMYWYRQDPGQGLRLIYYSQIVNDFQKGDIAEGYSVSREKKESFPLTVTSAQKNPTAFYLCASSLRGLNYGYTFGSGTRLTVV.

The J gene is TRBJ2-7, the V gene TRBV5-1; a possible D gene is TRBD2 (5 bases). In germline, CDR1 is SGHRS, CDR2 YFSETQ. The CDR3 is 14 residues long. Deletions cut 2 bases from V and 6 bases from J, with 15 bases between. CDR3 in amino acids: CASSLGELVSEQYF. The CDR3 nucleotides are TGCGCCAGCAGCTTAGGAGAACTAGTCTCCGAGCAGTACTTC.

The chain has TRBV7-2 and TRBJ2-7; TRBD2 is a possible D gene (6 bases). The CDR3 has 13 amino acids. V shed 3 bases and J shed 9 bases, with 15 bases lying between them. Germline loops: CDR1 SGHTA, CDR2 FQGNSA. The CDR3 sequence: CASSFSGTGGQYF. CDR3 DNA: TGTGCCAGCAGCTTCTCCGGGACCGGGGGGCAGTACTTC.

The chain is built from TRBV30 and TRBJ2-2; D possibly corresponds to TRBD2 (5 bases). This CDR3 has 13 amino acids. Germline V gene sequence: CDR1 GTSNPN, CDR2 SVGIG (reference sequence). V was clipped by 1 base and J by 5 bases, with 8 bases between them. The CDR3 sequence: CAWSGRRTGELFF. In DNA, the CDR3 is TGTGCCTGGAGTGGGCGGAGGACCGGGGAGCTGTTTTTT.

CDR3 DNA sequence: TGTGCCAGCAGCCAAGTGTCCCCAGGAAGCTATGGCTACACCTTC. This sequence encodes CASSQVSPGSYGYTF. The chain combines TRBV14 with TRBJ1-2; unclear D gene. V dropped 1 base and J dropped 4 bases, with 13 bases sitting between them. CDR3 size: 15 residues. CDR1 and CDR2 from the germline V gene are SGHDN and FVKESK.

J is TRBJ2-7 and V is TRBV11-1; D is unresolved. The CDR3 covers 13 residues. Germline CDR1 is SGHAT and CDR2 is FQDESV (reference sequence). Trimming cost V 1 base and J 5 bases, with 9 bases left between them. CDR3 loop: CASSLDVTDEQYF. In DNA, the CDR3 is TGTGCCAGCAGCTTAGATGTAACAGACGAGCAGTACTTC.

V gene TRBV6-1 combines with J gene TRBJ1-6, with 8 bases aligning to TRBD1. CDR1 and CDR2 from the germline V gene are MNHNS and SASEGT. CDR3 length equals 18 residues. Losses at the gene ends were 1 base for V and 3 bases for J; bases not matched to a gene: 8. CDR3 nucleotide sequence: TGTGCCAGCAGTGAAGGGACAGGGCCCTCTATCTATAATTCACCCCTCCACTTT. Amino acids: CASSEGTGPSIYNSPLHF.